The rows below give T cell receptor beta chains drawn from one sample of a study of early T cells in non-severe SARS-CoV-2 infection. TCRdb passed the 5' RACE reads through MiXCR, listing each CDR3 protein once. The sample has over 60,000 distinct CDR3 sequences, around an eighth seen once. The input for sequencing was whole blood, taken at baseline. The receptors stem from an adult who was a healthcare worker with PCR-confirmed SARS-CoV-2 infection or an uninfected control (not recorded which). CDR3s leave out the opening cysteine and the closing phenylalanine or tryptophan. D genes are given only for firm matches.

d_gene	v_gene	j_gene	CDR3aa
NA	TRBV9	TRBJ2-3	ASSRSGDTQY
NA	TRBV24-1	TRBJ1-5	TPREVVLYSNQPQH
NA	TRBV11-2	TRBJ2-3	ASSNSLGARDTQY
NA	TRBV7-2	TRBJ2-1	ASSSAPVSGQF
NA	TRBV2	TRBJ2-7	ASRDGGTIEQY
NA	TRBV20-1	TRBJ2-3	SATELPDTQY
NA	TRBV7-8	TRBJ2-7	ASSLARDEQY
NA	TRBV20-1	TRBJ1-4	SARDRGQGNEKLF
NA	TRBV29-1	TRBJ1-1	SVPEGNTEAF
NA	TRBV4-1	TRBJ2-7	ASSQDSGSFRPYEQY
NA	TRBV20-1	TRBJ2-7	SAPSPGGGEQY
NA	TRBV12-3/TRBV12-4	TRBJ1-3	ASSLRHPGNTIY
TRBD1	TRBV20-1	TRBJ1-2	SAIPQGAPRVGYT
NA	TRBV6-5	TRBJ2-1	ASRDGPNNEQF
TRBD1	TRBV4-1	TRBJ1-5	ASSQVWTGDNQPQH
NA	TRBV5-1	TRBJ2-5	ASSIAPQYQETQY
TRBD1	TRBV7-9	TRBJ2-1	ASSLGQGNNEQF
NA	TRBV20-1	TRBJ2-1	SARGVRNEQF
TRBD1	TRBV19	TRBJ1-4	ASSIADREEVEKLF
NA	TRBV7-3	TRBJ2-7	ASSLGVYEQY
NA	TRBV28	TRBJ2-7	ASGPTTLEQY
TRBD1	TRBV20-1	TRBJ1-5	SARGQGSNQPQH
NA	TRBV20-1	TRBJ2-7	SASPDYEQY
NA	TRBV5-1	TRBJ2-7	ASSLGGYSSYEQY
NA	TRBV6-2/TRBV6-3	TRBJ2-1	ASIGAYNEQF
NA	TRBV28	TRBJ1-5	ASSSGTAINQPQH
NA	TRBV20-1	TRBJ1-2	SAIQGFNYGYT
NA	TRBV28	TRBJ2-7	ASSLAGPTPGEQY
NA	TRBV20-1	TRBJ1-5	SARALRGNQPQH
NA	TRBV20-1	TRBJ1-4	SAPHPWGGGEKLF
NA	TRBV13	TRBJ2-7	ASSLDRSQGQY
TRBD1	TRBV20-1	TRBJ1-6	SASGQGGNSPLH
TRBD2	TRBV19	TRBJ2-3	ASKRGLAGGIVDTQY
NA	TRBV27	TRBJ2-3	ASSLLTSTDTQY
NA	TRBV20-1	TRBJ2-5	SARDTESPEETQY
NA	TRBV6-5	TRBJ2-3	ASFNRDTDTQY
NA	TRBV5-1	TRBJ2-1	ASSLLGDTYNEQF
NA	TRBV9	TRBJ1-2	ASSSEPRSNYGYT
NA	TRBV20-1	TRBJ1-4	SARDRTRGNEKLF
NA	TRBV7-9	TRBJ2-2	ASSLGWLKDPTGELF
NA	TRBV12-3/TRBV12-4	TRBJ2-5	ASSLGKETQY
NA	TRBV19	TRBJ2-7	ASSIDSRDKKY
TRBD2	TRBV20-1	TRBJ2-1	SARAQRGGNNEQF
NA	TRBV24-1	TRBJ2-2	ATSDPRDFTGELF
NA	TRBV24-1	TRBJ1-4	ATSDGQPNEKLF
TRBD1	TRBV10-1	TRBJ2-3	ASSEGGVRADTQY
TRBD1	TRBV20-1	TRBJ1-1	SARDPGRGGTEAF
NA	TRBV20-1	TRBJ2-5	SATPNTQY
NA	TRBV6-5	TRBJ1-1	ASSLDHNTEAF
TRBD1	TRBV20-1	TRBJ2-1	SASRDRGYNEQF
TRBD2	TRBV5-4	TRBJ2-3	ASSTRLAGGSDTQY
TRBD1	TRBV7-9	TRBJ1-1	ASSRGQPEAF